This T cell receptor (beta chain) appears in the sequencing data of a study of beta chain features in type 1 diabetes. Study-level findings and limits: Within patients, naive, central memory and Treg TCRB repertoires seemed more similar than within healthy donors. High-TCR-expressing cells could be over-represented by cDNA sequencing.

J gave up 4 bases and V 3 bases, and 4 bases lay outside the gene matches. This CDR3 comprises 15 residues. Germline V gives CDR1 SNHLY, CDR2 FYNNEI. CD45RO/CCR7/CD25/CD127/CD95/CD27 sorting isolated CD4+ naive, central memory, regulatory and stem cell-like memory cells. With regard to this clone: Its target is not known.

The isolated RNA, all of it, was reverse transcribed, so expressed TCRB transcripts were what got sequenced. Libraries were prepared by immunoSEQ multiplex PCR; TCRdb keeps only in-frame clonotypes and omits some of them. This repertoire shows approximately 300,000 clones, approximately 9.9% found once; its top ten account for 0.015%. The sample was naive CD4+ T cells from blood. The receptor was isolated from a woman in her 30s in good health. V usage is TRBV2 and J usage is TRBJ2-1; TRBD2 matches at 9 bases. The CDR3: CASSDPSGRYNEQFF. Here the CDR3 DNA reads TGTGCCAGCAGTGACCCCAGCGGGAGGTACAATGAGCAGTTCTTC.